These 25 T cell receptor beta chains were sequenced from one sample in a study of T cells in Graves' hyperthyroidism and ophthalmopathy. Amplification of TCR beta CDR3 regions used RNA as the template. The study used the HTBI primer set for a first-round RT-PCR of the TCR CDR3. TCRdb used MiXCR to reprocess the multiplex PCR reads, holding one entry per CDR3 protein. This table holds about 700,000 distinct CDR3 sequences, about 14% found once. Specimen: blood. The receptors come from a woman younger than 35 with Graves' hyperthyroidism.

J is TRBJ2-1 and V is TRBV19; D call uncertain. Trimming shortened V by 9 bases and J by 3 bases, and 12 bases separated the two germline ends. The germline V gene encodes CDR1 LNHDA and CDR2 SQIVND (reference sequence). The CDR3 is 13 amino acids. DNA of the CDR3: TGTGCCAGCCAGGTGACGATCTACAATGAGCAGTTCTTC. Encoded protein: CASQVTIYNEQFF.

This clonotype has ten or more counts. The chain is built from TRBV5-1 and TRBJ2-7; no clear D. Trimming cost V 0 bases and J 4 bases, with 11 bases left between them. Germline CDR1 is SGHRS and CDR2 is YFSETQ. The CDR3 is made up of 14 amino acids. The DNA of the CDR3 is TGCGCCAGCAGCTTGGTAGGTTCTGGGTACGAGCAGTACTTC. Its translation is CASSLVGSGYEQYF.

Many counts were recorded for this clonotype. The chain joins TRBV12-3 or TRBV12-4 to TRBJ2-1; unclear D gene. The CDR3 totals 13 residues. The V gene lost 4 bases and the J gene lost 6 bases, with 10 bases spanning the gap. CDR3 in DNA: TGTGCCAGCAGTTCCGGACGGTTCAATGAGCAGTTCTTC. Protein product: CASSSGRFNEQFF.

This clonotype was recorded many times. For the CDR3, the DNA is TGCAGTGCTAGAGATCCCCTAGCGGGAGGGCCAGATACGCAGTATTTT. Its translation: CSARDPLAGGPDTQYF. The chain carries TRBV20-1 and TRBJ2-3, with TRBD2 identical over 12 bases. The CDR3 is made up of 16 amino acids. The trim removed 0 bases at V and 4 bases at J, leaving 5 bases unmatched. Germline loops: CDR1 DFQATT, CDR2 SNEGSKA (reference sequence).

Ten or more counts support this clonotype. The gene calls are TRBV30 and TRBJ2-7; TRBD1 agrees at 7 bases. The junction had 6 bases not matched to a gene; V was cut back by 1 base and J by 3 bases. Per germline, CDR1 GTSNPN and CDR2 SVGIG (reference sequence). The CDR3 loop spans 14 amino acids. This CDR3 reads CAWSETGTGYEQYF. CDR3 in DNA: TGTGCCTGGAGTGAGACAGGGACGGGCTACGAGCAGTACTTC.

There are many counts of this clonotype. V is TRBV20-1 and J is TRBJ2-7, with 7 bases that match TRBD2. The length of the CDR3 is 13 residues. Germline assignment: CDR1 DFQATT and CDR2 SNEGSKA (reference sequence). V lost 4 bases to trimming and J lost 0 bases; unmatched junction nucleotides: 3. CDR3 nucleotides: TGCAGTGCTACTCAGCGGGGCTCCTACGAGCAGTACTTC. Its protein product is CSATQRGSYEQYF.

The table lists this clonotype with many counts. The chain uses TRBV20-1 and TRBJ2-1; 9 bases match TRBD1. The CDR3 is 16 amino acids. The V and J ends lost 6 bases and 6 bases, in that order; junction bases with no gene match: 15. Germline V CDR1 and CDR2: DFQATT, SNEGSKA (reference sequence). As DNA, the CDR3 is TGCAGTGCACCTTCCCACAACAGGGGGCACCTCAATGAGCAGTTCTTC. Its protein product is CSAPSHNRGHLNEQFF.

This clonotype appeared many times. The chain couples TRBV28 to TRBJ2-7; 11 nucleotides align to TRBD2. The germline gives CDR1 MDHEN, CDR2 SYDVKM. The V gene end was trimmed by 2 bases and the J gene end by 4 bases; junction bases not matched to a gene: 7. CDR3 length equals 16 residues. The chain's CDR3 is CASSLLAGGSLYEQYF. The CDR3, as DNA: TGTGCCAGCAGTTTACTAGCGGGAGGATCGTTATACGAGCAGTACTTC.

This clonotype was seen ten or more times. The chain couples TRBV27 to TRBJ2-5, with D perhaps TRBD2 (6 bases). V was cut by 8 bases and J by 5 bases, with 18 bases left in between. Germline V gene lookup returns CDR1 MNHEY and CDR2 SMNVEV (reference sequence). The CDR3 sequence is 14 residues long. As DNA, the CDR3 is TGTGCCAGCCCTAGGGCAGAACGGGGGGAGACCCAGTACTTC. Its translation: CASPRAERGETQYF.

The chain joins TRBV28 to TRBJ2-5; TRBD2 aligns across 8 bases. Per germline, CDR1 MDHEN and CDR2 SYDVKM. This CDR3 has 17 amino acids. V dropped 2 bases and J dropped 3; count of bases not matched to a gene: 11. The CDR3 sequence is CASSLRGFISGKETQYF. The CDR3 DNA reads as TGTGCCAGCAGTTTAAGGGGTTTCATTAGCGGGAAAGAGACCCAGTACTTC.

In this sample, this clonotype turned up once. J is TRBJ2-1 and V is TRBV4-3; D possibly corresponds to TRBD2 (6 bases). Deletions cut 1 base from V and 0 bases from J, with 13 bases between. The germline CDR1 and CDR2 sequences are LGHNA and YSLEER. The CDR3 length is 17 residues. Here the CDR3 reads CASSQVPWEVSYNEQFF. The CDR3 DNA sequence: TGCGCCAGCAGCCAAGTACCGTGGGAGGTCTCCTACAATGAGCAGTTCTTC.

CDR3 coding DNA: TGTGCCAGCAGCCAAGCAAATGTGGGCCACGAGCAGTACTTC. Residues: CASSQANVGHEQYF. The gene calls are TRBV3-1 and TRBJ2-7; D gene uncertain. This CDR3 contains 14 residues. Trimming cost V 1 base and J 5 bases, with 12 bases left between them. Germline CDR1 LGHDT, CDR2 YNNKEL (reference sequence).

The sample holds many counts of this clonotype. In DNA form, the CDR3 reads TGCAGCGCACTCCTAGATACGCAGTATTTT. This gives the protein CSALLDTQYF. The chain links TRBV29-1 to TRBJ2-3; D ambiguous. Trimming pared 7 bases from V and 5 bases from J, leaving 7 bases between. Germline V lookup: CDR1 SQVTM, CDR2 ANQGSEA. CDR3 length: 10 residues.

This clonotype was seen a few times. This chain connects TRBV30 to TRBJ1-1; 8 bases are a match to TRBD1. Trimming at V came to 3 bases and at J to 1 base, leaving 4 bases not matched to a gene. Germline CDR1 and CDR2: GTSNPN and SVGIG (reference sequence). This CDR3 contains 14 residues. CDR3 region: CAWRGTGENTEAFF. CDR3 nucleotide sequence: TGTGCCTGGAGGGGGACAGGAGAGAACACTGAAGCTTTCTTT.

This clonotype was seen only once. The V and J genes are TRBV5-1 and TRBJ1-5; D is ambiguous. CDR1 and CDR2 (germline): SGHRS, YFSETQ. V lost 1 base and J 6 bases, leaving 14 bases between the germline ends. This CDR3 is built from 15 residues. The CDR3 nucleotides read TGCGCCAGCAGCTTGATTCCCGGGCGGAGTCAGCCCCAGCATTTT. Translated: CASSLIPGRSQPQHF.

This clonotype has more than one count but fewer than ten. The chain recombines TRBV15 with TRBJ2-1; TRBD1 or TRBD2 may be the D gene (5 bases each). This CDR3 is 13 amino acids long. Per germline, CDR1 LNHNV and CDR2 YYDKDF (reference sequence). V was shortened by 5 bases and J by 8 bases, with 13 bases between the two germline ends. In DNA, the CDR3 is TGTGCCACCAGCGACCTGGTGGGGGATGAGCAGTTCTTC. Its translation is CATSDLVGDEQFF.

This clonotype has only a few counts. The chain combines TRBV12-3 or TRBV12-4 with TRBJ2-5; the D is unclear. V dropped 5 bases and J dropped 4 bases, with 11 bases sitting between them. CDR3 size: 13 residues. In nucleotides, the CDR3 is TGTGCCAGCAGTATGACCCCGGGAGAGACCCAGTACTTC. Protein: CASSMTPGETQYF.

This clonotype was observed at least ten times. The V gene is TRBV12-5, the J gene TRBJ2-1, with 9 bases matching TRBD2. Germline V gene lookup returns CDR1 LGHNT and CDR2 FRNRAP. V trimming: 6 bases; J trimming: 7 bases; junction bases outside the gene matches: 10. The CDR3 spans 15 residues. The CDR3: CASGPAGTSQNEQFF. CDR3 nucleotides: TGTGCTAGTGGCCCGGCCGGGACTAGCCAGAATGAGCAGTTCTTC.

This clonotype was detected ten times or more. The genes are TRBV6-1 and TRBJ2-5; no reliable D call. The CDR3 is 11 amino acids. Deletions cut 5 bases from V and 5 bases from J, with 6 bases between. CDR1 and CDR2 (germline): MNHNS, SASEGT. This CDR3 is CASSYLETQYF. The CDR3 DNA reads as TGTGCCAGCAGTTACCTGGAGACCCAGTACTTC.

This clonotype was seen a handful of times. CDR3 DNA sequence: TGTGCCAGCTCACCACCTATAGATGAGCAGTTCTTC. Its protein product is CASSPPIDEQFF. The V call is TRBV18, the J call TRBJ2-1; D is unresolved. CDR1 and CDR2 (germline): KGHSH, LQKENI. V was cut by 0 bases and J by 8 bases, with 5 bases left in between. CDR3 length equals 12 residues.

This clonotype was observed a handful of times. The chain has TRBV2 and TRBJ2-7, with D maybe TRBD1 (5 bases). Looked up from germline, CDR1 is SNHLY and CDR2 is FYNNEI. V was clipped by 3 bases and J by 0 bases, with 9 bases between them. This CDR3 is built from 14 residues. CDR3 region: CASSELTDSYEQYF. Written as DNA, the CDR3 is TGTGCCAGCAGTGAGTTGACAGACTCCTACGAGCAGTACTTC.

This clonotype has at least ten counts. The genes are TRBV27 and TRBJ2-3; D is tentatively TRBD1 or TRBD2 (5 bases each). The CDR3 totals 15 residues. Germline-derived CDR1 and CDR2 are MNHEY and SMNVEV (reference sequence). The V gene lost 2 bases and the J gene lost 4 bases, with 13 bases spanning the gap. CDR3 sequence: CASSLRDLPADTQYF. DNA of the CDR3: TGTGCCAGCAGTTTAAGGGACCTCCCGGCAGATACGCAGTATTTT.

About this clonotype itself: A much larger clonotype is one base distant, so this may be a read error. J is TRBJ2-1 and V is TRBV7-9; 8 bases map to TRBD1. The CDR3 sequence is 16 residues long. Germline CDR1 and CDR2: SEHNR and FQNEAQ (reference sequence). The CDR3 nucleotides are TGTGCCAACAGCTTATCAGTGACAGGGGATCTCAATGAGCAGTTCTTC. Its translation is CANSLSVTGDLNEQFF.

Ten or more counts support this clonotype. The chain recombines TRBV28 with TRBJ1-3, with 8 bases fitting TRBD1. Germline loops: CDR1 MDHEN, CDR2 SYDVKM. The ends lost 7 bases at V and 2 bases at J; junction bases unmatched: 7. This CDR3 has 15 residues. CDR3: CASIAPDRAGNTIYF. In nucleotides, the CDR3 is TGTGCCAGCATCGCTCCGGACAGGGCTGGAAACACCATATATTTT.

J is TRBJ2-7 and V is TRBV11-2, with TRBD1 matching over 7 bases. After removal of 2 bases from V and 1 base from J, the junction contained 5 bases not matched to a gene. Germline V gene data show CDR1 as SGHAT and CDR2 as FQNNGV. The CDR3 length is 15 residues. The chain's CDR3 is CASSLYRGSSYEQYF. CDR3 sequence (DNA): TGTGCCAGCAGCTTATACAGGGGTTCTTCCTACGAGCAGTACTTC.